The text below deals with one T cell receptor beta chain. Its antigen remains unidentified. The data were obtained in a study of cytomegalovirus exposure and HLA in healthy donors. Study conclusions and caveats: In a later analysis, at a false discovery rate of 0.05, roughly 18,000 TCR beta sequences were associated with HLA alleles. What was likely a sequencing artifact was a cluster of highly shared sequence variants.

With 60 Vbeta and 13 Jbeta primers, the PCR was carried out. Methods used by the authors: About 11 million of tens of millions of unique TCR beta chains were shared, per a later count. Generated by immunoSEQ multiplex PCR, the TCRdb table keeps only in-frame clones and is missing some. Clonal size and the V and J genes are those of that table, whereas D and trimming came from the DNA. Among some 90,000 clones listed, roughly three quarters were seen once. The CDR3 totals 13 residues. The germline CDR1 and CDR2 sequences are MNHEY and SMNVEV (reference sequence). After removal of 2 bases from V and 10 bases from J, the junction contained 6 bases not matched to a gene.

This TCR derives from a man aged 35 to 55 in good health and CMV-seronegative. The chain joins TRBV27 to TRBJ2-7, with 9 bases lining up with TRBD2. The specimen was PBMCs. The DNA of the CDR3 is TGTGCCAGCAGTTTACGAGGCGGGGGGGCCCAGTACTTC. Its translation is CASSLRGGGAQYF.